The clone carrying this T cell receptor (beta chain) was picked up a small number of times. The record originates from a study of patients and donors after allogeneic stem cell transplantation. From the RT-PCR reads, TCRdb called clonotypes with MiXCR, one entry per CDR3 protein. Of approximately 150,000 distinct CDR3 sequences in the sample, roughly 35% were seen once. The CDR3 extends over 19 amino acids. The V gene's germline CDR1 is SGHKS and CDR2 YYEKEE (reference sequence). Trimming pared 1 base from V and 0 bases from J, leaving 20 bases between. The clonotype originates from a human donor who was either an allogeneic HSCT recipient or a stem cell or donor lymphocyte infusion donor (not recorded which). It is not recorded whose cells these are; they may come from a transplant donor. The chain recombines TRBV5-5 with TRBJ2-1, with a weak D call TRBD2 (5 bases). The sequenced sample was blood, either unsorted or a sorted T cell fraction (not recorded which). The CDR3 DNA reads as TGTGCCAGCAGCTTGTCAACGTGGGGAGCCCTGAGCTCCTACAATGAGCAGTTCTTC. Its protein product is CASSLSTWGALSSYNEQFF.